This T cell receptor beta chain was sequenced in a study of CD4 T cells in relation to SARS-CoV-2 and coronaviruses. Study-level information: TCR beta CDR3s were sequenced after roughly nine-day antigen culture of PBMCs. Negative control cultures got HIV-1 Nef peptides or no peptide.

For this clone: Its antigen remains unidentified.

The unexposed donors gave CD4+ T cells in 2011-2018, prior to COVID-19. The cells were cultured for 10 days before CD4+ T cells were isolated. Half the medium was replaced with IL-2 medium on days 3 and 7. Germline trimming cut 6 bases from V and 6 bases from J; bases unmatched to any gene: 7. Germline V lookup: CDR1 SNHLY, CDR2 FYNNEI. The CDR3 has 15 amino acids. The table came from immunoSEQ multiplex PCR; TCRdb's copy has only in-frame clones and leaves some out. The table has about 15,000 clones, about 73% seen once. The chain employs TRBV2 and TRBJ2-2, with 10 bases aligning to TRBD1. This clonotype was obtained from a human donor in good health. The sample consisted of CD4+ T cells from PBMCs, cultured in vitro. The CDR3 loop is CASRMGQGLAGELFF. The DNA for the CDR3 is TGTGCCAGCAGGATGGGACAGGGGTTAGCCGGGGAGCTGTTTTTT.